The 26 T cell receptor beta chains presented below share a single source sample, sequenced in a study of control samples from healthy donors and cancer patients. Profiling relied on immunoSEQ multiplex PCR, and the TCRdb table lists in-frame clones only, not all of them. The sample records some 140,000 clones, 88% being singletons. The sample consisted of blood. The receptors come from a woman aged 25 to 45 in good health.

The chain has TRBV7-3 and TRBJ2-3, with 9 bases identical to TRBD2. Germline V lookup: CDR1 SGHTA, CDR2 FQGTGA. V was pared by 2 bases and J by 0 bases, with 0 bases of the junction left unmatched. The CDR3 extends over 15 amino acids. CDR3 sequence (DNA): TGTGCCAGCAGCTTACTAGCGGGGAGCACAGATACGCAGTATTTT. Protein sequence: CASSLLAGSTDTQYF.

In regard to this clone: Other DNA sequences in the sample encode the same CDR3. The V gene is TRBV30, the J gene TRBJ1-5; D remains ambiguous. Germline V lookup: CDR1 GTSNPN, CDR2 SVGIG (reference sequence). CDR3 length: 14 amino acids. V was shortened by 0 bases and J by 3 bases, with 9 bases between the two germline ends. The CDR3 reads CAWSVAEANQPQHF. For the CDR3, the DNA is TGTGCCTGGAGTGTGGCGGAAGCCAATCAGCCCCAGCATTTT.

The rearrangement uses TRBV19 and TRBJ1-3; unclear D gene. CDR3 length: 15 residues. CDR1 is LNHDA and CDR2 is SQIVND in the germline V gene (reference sequence). Trimming took 2 bases from V and 4 from J, leaving 12 bases between them. The CDR3 spells CASSIHPRPGNTIYF. In DNA, the CDR3 is TGTGCCAGTAGTATACATCCCAGGCCCGGAAACACCATATATTTT.

The chain links TRBV29-1 to TRBJ1-3; possible D gene TRBD1, 5 bases. Looked up from germline, CDR1 is SQVTM and CDR2 is ANQGSEA. This CDR3 contains 14 residues. With 4 bases removed from V and 0 bases from J, the gap between germline ends came to 10 bases. CDR3 protein: CSVVWGDSGNTIYF. CDR3 nucleotide sequence: TGCAGCGTTGTTTGGGGGGACTCTGGAAACACCATATATTTT.

This sequence joins TRBV6-1 and TRBJ2-2, with 8 positions matching TRBD2. V lost 4 bases, J lost 1 base, and 5 bases stayed unmatched. The CDR3 extends over 16 amino acids. CDR1 MNHNS and CDR2 SASEGT come from the germline V gene. The CDR3 DNA reads TGTGCCAGCAGTGGGGGCAGCGGGAGGAACACCGGGGAGCTGTTTTTT. Protein: CASSGGSGRNTGELFF.

The rearrangement joins TRBV4-1 to TRBJ2-7, with D perhaps TRBD1 (6 bases). This CDR3 is 15 amino acids long. Trimming took 0 bases from V and 3 from J, leaving 12 bases between them. The germline V gene has CDR1 MGHRA and CDR2 YSYEKL. In nucleotides, the CDR3 is TGCGCCAGCAGCCAAGACAGGGGACGGTTCTACGAGCAGTACTTC. Encoded protein: CASSQDRGRFYEQYF.

The V call is TRBV7-9, the J call TRBJ1-2, with no clear D. There are 11 residues in the CDR3. V lost 2 bases, J lost 7 bases, and 5 bases lay in between. Looked up from germline, CDR1 is SEHNR and CDR2 is FQNEAQ (reference sequence). CDR3 coding DNA: TGTGCCAGCAGCTTATTCGGTGGCTACACCTTC. Translation: CASSLFGGYTF.

V usage is TRBV5-6 and J usage is TRBJ2-1; 11 bases are a match to TRBD2. The junction had 2 bases not matched to a gene; V was cut back by 2 bases and J by 4 bases. The CDR3 contains 15 residues. Germline CDR1 and CDR2: SGHDT and YYEEEE. Here the CDR3 reads CASSFRTSGYNEQFF. The CDR3, as DNA: TGTGCCAGCAGCTTCAGGACTAGCGGGTACAATGAGCAGTTCTTC.

V usage is TRBV7-9 and J usage is TRBJ1-4; 7 positions match TRBD1. Germline V CDR1 and CDR2: SEHNR, FQNEAQ (reference sequence). J gave up 1 base and V 1 base, and 3 bases lay outside the gene matches. The CDR3 is 16 residues long. The CDR3 DNA follows: TGTGCCAGCAGCTTAGGACAGGGTGAAACTAATGAAAAACTGTTTTTT. Encoded protein: CASSLGQGETNEKLFF.

The rearrangement joins TRBV5-6 to TRBJ2-7; 10 nucleotides line up with TRBD2. From germline, CDR1 is SGHDT and CDR2 YYEEEE. V lost 4 bases to trimming and J lost 7 bases; unmatched junction nucleotides: 20. This CDR3 region has 18 residues. As DNA, the CDR3 is TGTGCCAGCAGCCTTTTCTCCACTAGCGGGAAACAGTCACGAGAGCAGTACTTC. This translates into CASSLFSTSGKQSREQYF.

V and J are TRBV30 and TRBJ2-2; D remains unclear. The germline V gene has CDR1 GTSNPN and CDR2 SVGIG (reference sequence). The CDR3 loop spans 12 amino acids. The germline V and J ends were trimmed by 1 base and 6 bases, with 6 bases remaining between them. In DNA form, the CDR3 reads TGTGCCTGGAGTGCCTTGCCCGGGGAGCTGTTTTTT. Its translation is CAWSALPGELFF. The complete variable domain, with remaining parts taken from reference TRBV30 and TRBJ2-2, reads SQTIHQWPATLVQPVGSPLSLECTVEGTSNPNLYWYRQAAGRGLQLLFYSVGIGQISSEVPQNLSASRPQDRQFILSSKKLLLSDSGFYLCAWSALPGELFFGEGSRLTVL.

This clone showed up just a few times. The J gene is TRBJ1-3, the V gene TRBV18, with 7 bases identical to TRBD1. In germline, CDR1 is KGHSH, CDR2 LQKENI. Trimming removed 3 bases from V and 5 bases from J; junction bases left unmatched: 4. This CDR3 is built from 14 residues. In DNA, the CDR3 is TGTGCCAGCTCACCCCCGGGACAGAGAAACACCATATATTTT. Encoded protein: CASSPPGQRNTIYF.

This clone is a singleton in its sample. The V call is TRBV11-2, the J call TRBJ1-5; D perhaps matches TRBD1 (5 bases). With 5 bases removed from V and 7 bases from J, the gap between germline ends came to 12 bases. Per germline, CDR1 SGHAT and CDR2 FQNNGV. CDR3 length equals 13 residues. CDR3 nucleotides: TGTGCCAGCAGCCCGGACATTAGCCAGCCCCAGCATTTT. Protein product: CASSPDISQPQHF.

The J gene is TRBJ2-1, the V gene TRBV7-9, with D unclear. Germline lookup yields CDR1 SEHNR and CDR2 FQNEAQ (reference sequence). The CDR3 runs to 19 residues. V gave up 0 bases and J gave up 1 base, with 19 bases separating them. CDR3 region: CASSLAHQRRSPSYNEQFF. The CDR3 nucleotides read TGTGCCAGCAGCTTAGCGCACCAACGACGATCCCCTTCCTACAATGAGCAGTTCTTC.

V is TRBV7-2 and J is TRBJ1-1, with D hard to call. Trimming stripped 2 bases from V and 1 base from J, with 14 bases between. The germline V gene has CDR1 SGHTA and CDR2 FQGNSA. This CDR3 has 16 residues. CDR3 loop: CASSLSPQAANTEAFF. DNA of the CDR3: TGTGCCAGCAGCTTATCCCCGCAAGCAGCGAACACTGAAGCTTTCTTT. The complete variable domain, with remaining parts taken from reference TRBV7-2 and TRBJ1-1, reads GAGVSQSPSNKVTEKGKDVELRCDPISGHTALYWYRQSLGQGLEFLIYFQGNSAPDKSGLPSDRFSAERTGGSVSTLTIQRTQQEDSAVYLCASSLSPQAANTEAFFGQGTRLTVV.

The chain joins TRBV18 to TRBJ2-7; tentatively, D is TRBD1 (6 bases). The CDR3 spans 16 residues. CDR1 and CDR2 from the germline V gene are KGHSH and LQKENI. V was cut by 0 bases and J by 5 bases, with 17 bases left in between. The CDR3 here is CASSPPVRTGQDEQYF. The DNA of the CDR3 is TGTGCCAGCTCACCACCGGTGAGAACAGGGCAAGACGAGCAGTACTTC. The full variable domain, rest sourced from reference TRBV18 and TRBJ2-7, is NAGVMQNPRHLVRRRGQEARLRCSPMKGHSHVYWYRQLPEEGLKFMVYLQKENIIDESGMPKERFSAEFPKEGPSILRIQQVVRGDSAAYFCASSPPVRTGQDEQYFGPGTRLTVT.

The chain uses TRBV18 and TRBJ2-3, with 8 bases that match TRBD1. Germline V gene sequence: CDR1 KGHSH, CDR2 LQKENI. The CDR3 is 18 residues long. The J segment lost 2 bases and the V segment lost 3 bases, leaving 13 bases of the junction unmatched. The CDR3 here is CASSPVQWTGKYTDTQYF. For the CDR3, the DNA is TGTGCCAGCTCACCCGTACAATGGACAGGGAAGTACACAGATACGCAGTATTTT.

The gene calls are TRBV30 and TRBJ2-1; D remains ambiguous. Germline V gene sequence: CDR1 GTSNPN, CDR2 SVGIG (reference sequence). V shed 5 bases and J shed 7 bases, with 9 bases lying between them. The CDR3 runs to 11 residues. CDR3 nucleotide sequence: TGTGCCTGGGGGCGTCGGAATGAGCAGTTCTTC. Amino acids: CAWGRRNEQFF.

The rearrangement uses TRBV2 and TRBJ2-1, with 7 nucleotides matching TRBD2. The CDR3 loop spans 15 amino acids. Germline V gene data show CDR1 as SNHLY and CDR2 as FYNNEI. Trimming cost V 6 bases and J 1 base; bases outside gene matches: 6. CDR3 sequence (DNA): TGTGCCAGCAGAGAGCTAGCGGCGTCCTACAATGAGCAGTTCTTC. Translation gives CASRELAASYNEQFF.

CDR3 in DNA: TGTGCCAGCAGCTTAAGGTCCCGCGGGAGTCGCAATGAGCAGTTCTTC. Amino acid sequence: CASSLRSRGSRNEQFF. The rearrangement links TRBV7-8 to TRBJ2-1; 7 positions agree with TRBD2. The CDR3 length is 16 residues. Germline V gene data show CDR1 as SGHVS and CDR2 as FQNEAQ. The V segment lost 2 bases and the J segment 6 bases; nucleotides outside the gene matches: 10.

This chain connects TRBV2 to TRBJ2-1; 8 positions agree with TRBD1. Germline V gene sequence: CDR1 SNHLY, CDR2 FYNNEI. This CDR3 is 13 amino acids long. Trimming removed 5 bases from V and 5 bases from J; junction bases left unmatched: 2. CDR3 in DNA: TGTGCCAGCAGTCCGGACAGGGACAATGAGCAGTTCTTC. Translating gives CASSPDRDNEQFF.

The chain joins TRBV30 to TRBJ1-6, with D hard to call. The V end was cut by 3 bases, the J end by 0 bases, with 9 bases between. The CDR3 totals 15 residues. Germline V gives CDR1 GTSNPN, CDR2 SVGIG (reference sequence). The CDR3 loop reads CAWRRTGSYNSPLHF. The CDR3 coding sequence is TGTGCCTGGAGGAGGACGGGCTCCTATAATTCACCCCTCCACTTT.

The V and J genes are TRBV7-2 and TRBJ2-3; D remains ambiguous. Germline loops: CDR1 SGHTA, CDR2 FQGNSA. V was clipped by 1 base and J by 0 bases, with 5 bases between them. The CDR3 covers 14 residues. The CDR3 loop reads CASSLGISTDTQYF. CDR3 DNA: TGTGCCAGCAGCTTAGGGATTAGCACAGATACGCAGTATTTT.

The chain recombines TRBV10-3 with TRBJ1-3; no definite D call. The CDR3 is 14 residues long. V was cut by 3 bases and J by 0 bases, with 6 bases left in between. Germline CDR1 and CDR2: ENHRY and SYGVKD. As DNA, the CDR3 is TGTGCCATCAGTGATATTTCCTCTGGAAACACCATATATTTT. Translated, it gives CAISDISSGNTIYF.

The chain links TRBV5-4 to TRBJ2-2; D perhaps matches TRBD2 (6 bases). Germline V CDR1 and CDR2: SGHNT, YYREEE (reference sequence). V shed 6 bases and J shed 1 base, with 16 bases lying between them. The CDR3 sequence is 16 residues long. CDR3 in DNA: TGTGCCAGCACGATACAAGCGGGCTTGAACACCGGGGAGCTGTTTTTT. Amino acids: CASTIQAGLNTGELFF.

This clone appeared a single time. The chain carries TRBV4-2 and TRBJ1-2; D is possibly TRBD1 (6 bases). The length of the CDR3 is 15 residues. Germline V lookup: CDR1 LGHNA, CDR2 YNFKEQ. V lost 0 bases to trimming and J lost 8 bases, with 16 bases between them. In DNA form, the CDR3 reads TGTGCCAGCAGCCAAGATTCTAGTAGACAGGAGGGCTACACCTTC. It encodes CASSQDSSRQEGYTF.